This T cell receptor beta chain originates from a study of T cell responses to AZD1222 COVID-19 vaccine. The method was immunoSEQ multiplex PCR; TCRdb's version includes in-frame clones alone and lacks a portion of them. The sample yields 100,000 to 150,000 clones, 75% to 90% seen once. Material: peripheral blood, obtained on day 0 of MenACWY control vaccination. This clonotype was sampled from an adult in good health.

The CDR3, as DNA: TGCGCCAGCAGCCGAGGACTAGCGGACCTCTACGAGCAGTACTTC. It codes for CASSRGLADLYEQYF. This chain uses TRBV4-1 with TRBJ2-7; 10 positions agree with TRBD2. The CDR3 runs to 15 residues. V was pared by 4 bases and J by 3 bases, with 6 bases of the junction left unmatched. Germline-derived CDR1 and CDR2 are MGHRA and YSYEKL.